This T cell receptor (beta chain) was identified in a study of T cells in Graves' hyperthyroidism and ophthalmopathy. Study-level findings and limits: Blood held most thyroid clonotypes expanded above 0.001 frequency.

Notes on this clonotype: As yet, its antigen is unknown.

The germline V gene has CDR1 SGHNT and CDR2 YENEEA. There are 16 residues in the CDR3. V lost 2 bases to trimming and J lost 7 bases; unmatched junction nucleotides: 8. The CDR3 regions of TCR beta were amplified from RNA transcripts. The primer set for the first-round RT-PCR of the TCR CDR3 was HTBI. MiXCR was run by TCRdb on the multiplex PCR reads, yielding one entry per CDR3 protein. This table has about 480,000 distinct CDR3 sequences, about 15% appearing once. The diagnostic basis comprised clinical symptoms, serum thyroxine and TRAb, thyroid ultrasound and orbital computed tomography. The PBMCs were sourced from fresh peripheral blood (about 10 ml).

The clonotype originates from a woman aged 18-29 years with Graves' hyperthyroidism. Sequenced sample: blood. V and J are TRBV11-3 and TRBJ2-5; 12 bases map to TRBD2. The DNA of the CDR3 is TGTGCCAGCAGCTTAAGTCTAGCGGGAGGGCCGGTGACCCAGTACTTC. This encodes CASSLSLAGGPVTQYF.